Each of the 15 T cell receptor beta chains below was sequenced from the same sample in a study of T cells after yellow fever vaccination. TCRdb used MiXCR to reprocess the 5' RACE reads, holding one entry per CDR3 protein. The table includes about 240,000 distinct CDR3 sequences, 6.9% detected once. This specimen was CD4+ T cells sorted from PBMCs, taken 15 days after the yellow fever booster vaccination. These TCRs come from a man aged 25-40 years who received the YFV17D yellow fever vaccine.

The V call is TRBV12-3 or TRBV12-4, the J call TRBJ1-5; D remains ambiguous. The V gene lost 2 bases and the J gene lost 0 bases, with 8 bases spanning the gap. The CDR3 spans 15 residues. CDR3 nucleotides: TGTGCCAGCAGTTTACCACGGAATAGCAATCAGCCCCAGCATTTT. It codes for CASSLPRNSNQPQHF.

There are many counts of this clonotype. V gene TRBV29-1 combines with J gene TRBJ2-5; TRBD1 might be the D (6 bases). Germline loops: CDR1 SQVTM, CDR2 ANQGSEA. The CDR3 spans 16 residues. The V gene lost 2 bases and the J gene lost 0 bases, with 16 bases spanning the gap. CDR3 sequence: CSVERKGHRYQETQYF. DNA of the CDR3: TGCAGCGTTGAACGGAAGGGACACCGGTACCAAGAGACCCAGTACTTC. Filled out from reference TRBV29-1 and TRBJ2-5, the complete variable domain reads SAVISQKPSRDICQRGTSLTIQCQVDSQVTMMFWYRQQPGQSLTLIATANQGSEATYESGFVIDKFPISRPNLTFSTLTVSNMSPEDSSIYLCSVERKGHRYQETQYFGPGTRLLVL.

The sample holds many counts of this clonotype. The rearrangement joins TRBV10-2 to TRBJ1-6, with TRBD1 matching 9 bases. CDR3 length: 15 residues. V lost 4 bases, J lost 7 bases, and 5 bases stayed unmatched. Germline V gene data show CDR1 as WSHSY and CDR2 as SAAADI. CDR3 DNA sequence: TGCGCCAGCAGTGGACAGGGGGGTGGGAATTCACCCCTCCACTTT. Its translation is CASSGQGGGNSPLHF.

This clonotype was seen a few times. The chain has TRBV7-9 and TRBJ2-1; 7 positions match TRBD1. J was trimmed by 6 bases and V by 1 base; bases with no gene match: 3. The germline CDR1 and CDR2 sequences are SEHNR and FQNEAQ (reference sequence). The CDR3 sequence is 14 residues long. CDR3 sequence: CASSLEGAPNEQFF. As DNA, the CDR3 is TGTGCCAGCAGCTTAGAGGGGGCCCCCAATGAGCAGTTCTTC.

The table lists this clonotype with a few counts. The chain has TRBV20-1 and TRBJ2-7; D call uncertain. Germline V lookup: CDR1 DFQATT, CDR2 SNEGSKA (reference sequence). CDR3 length: 14 residues. The V end lost 4 bases, the J end lost 4 bases, and 17 bases lay between the germline ends. This CDR3 reads CSATNSFILYEQYF. As DNA, the CDR3 is TGCAGTGCTACGAACAGCTTCATTCTATACGAGCAGTACTTC.

This clonotype turned up a few times. J is TRBJ2-2 and V is TRBV5-1; no reliable D call. V lost 3 bases and J 6 bases, leaving 9 bases between the germline ends. The CDR3 consists of 13 residues. Germline V gene sequence: CDR1 SGHRS, CDR2 YFSETQ. The CDR3 sequence is CASSSMGSGELFF. CDR3 nucleotide sequence: TGCGCCAGCAGCTCGATGGGTTCCGGGGAGCTGTTTTTT. Supplemented by reference TRBV5-1 and TRBJ2-2, the full variable domain reads KAGVTQTPRYLIKTRGQQVTLSCSPISGHRSVSWYQQTPGQGLQFLFEYFSETQRNKGNFPGRFSGRQFSNSRSEMNVSTLELGDSALYLCASSSMGSGELFFGEGSRLTVL.

This clonotype was recorded at least ten times. The chain employs TRBV28 and TRBJ2-1, with TRBD2 as a possible D gene (5 bases). Germline CDR1 MDHEN, CDR2 SYDVKM. This CDR3 spans 17 amino acids. Trimming pared 5 bases from V and 5 bases from J, leaving 22 bases between. The CDR3 DNA follows: TGTGCCAGCAGTACCGGTGGAGCCAACGGACTTAACAATGAGCAGTTCTTC. It translates to CASSTGGANGLNNEQFF.

This clonotype was seen only a few times. J is TRBJ2-1 and V is TRBV29-1; TRBD2 is a possible D gene (6 bases). There are 14 residues in the CDR3. Per germline, CDR1 SQVTM and CDR2 ANQGSEA. The ends were cut back, 0 bases at V and 4 bases at J, with 10 bases in the middle. CDR3 nucleotides: TGCAGCGTTGAAGAGAGGAGGGCTTACAATGAGCAGTTCTTC. It is translated as CSVEERRAYNEQFF.

This clonotype was recorded many times. The V call is TRBV7-2, the J call TRBJ2-2; D unclear. CDR1 is SGHTA and CDR2 is FQGNSA in the germline V gene. The CDR3 contains 11 residues. Between the trimmed V and J ends, which lost 10 bases and 3 bases, there was a span of 6 bases. CDR3 bases: TGTGCCATCTCATACACCGGGGAGCTGTTTTTT. Protein product: CAISYTGELFF. The full variable domain, with the rest looked up from reference TRBV7-2 and TRBJ2-2, is GAGVSQSPSNKVTEKGKDVELRCDPISGHTALYWYRQSLGQGLEFLIYFQGNSAPDKSGLPSDRFSAERTGGSVSTLTIQRTQQEDSAVYLCAISYTGELFFGEGSRLTVL.

This chain uses TRBV28 with TRBJ2-5; D is perhaps TRBD1 (6 bases). The CDR3 has 14 residues. V was cut by 3 bases and J by 7 bases, with 15 bases left in between. CDR1 is MDHEN and CDR2 is SYDVKM in the germline V gene. CDR3 region: CASSFLGQTGTQYF. The CDR3 coding sequence is TGTGCCAGCAGTTTCCTAGGACAGACGGGGACCCAGTACTTC.

This clonotype has ten or more counts. The rearrangement joins TRBV5-1 to TRBJ2-7; D is uncertain. V lost 4 bases, J lost 0 bases, and 8 bases lay in between. Germline V gives CDR1 SGHRS, CDR2 YFSETQ. The CDR3 consists of 13 residues. The CDR3 reads CASSTDGSYEQYF. CDR3 coding DNA: TGCGCCAGCAGCACAGACGGCTCCTACGAGCAGTACTTC.

V and J are TRBV3-1 and TRBJ2-7, with D hard to call. Trimming removed 3 bases at V and 1 base at J, with 7 bases between. Germline lookup yields CDR1 LGHDT and CDR2 YNNKEL (reference sequence). The CDR3 contains 13 residues. The CDR3 DNA follows: TGTGCCAGCAGCCAGTTGGGTTCCTACGAGCAGTACTTC. Translation gives CASSQLGSYEQYF.

The sample holds many counts of this clonotype. The gene calls are TRBV7-2 and TRBJ2-3; D is ambiguous. The length of the CDR3 is 11 residues. CDR1 SGHTA and CDR2 FQGNSA come from the germline V gene. Trimming removed 2 bases from V and 10 bases from J, with 7 bases in between. The CDR3 loop reads CASSLHEAQYF. The CDR3 DNA reads as TGTGCCAGCAGCTTACACGAGGCGCAGTATTTT.

The rearrangement joins TRBV20-1 to TRBJ2-3, with D maybe TRBD2 (5 bases). Germline V lookup: CDR1 DFQATT, CDR2 SNEGSKA (reference sequence). This CDR3 is 13 amino acids long. Trimming removed 6 bases at V and 2 bases at J, with 12 bases between. In nucleotides, the CDR3 is TGCAGTGCCAGCACAGCGGTCACAGATACGCAGTATTTT. Its translation is CSASTAVTDTQYF.

This clonotype was picked up a small number of times. The chain uses TRBV11-2 and TRBJ2-7, with D possibly being TRBD1 (5 bases). CDR3 length: 14 residues. V lost 3 bases to trimming and J lost 6 bases, with 15 bases between them. The V gene's germline CDR1 is SGHAT and CDR2 FQNNGV. The DNA for the CDR3 is TGTGCCAGCAGCTTTACCCGCGGACACTTCGAGCAGTACTTC. Translated: CASSFTRGHFEQYF. Looking up the rest from reference TRBV11-2 and TRBJ2-7 gives the full variable domain: EAGVAQSPRYKIIEKRQSVAFWCNPISGHATLYWYQQILGQGPKLLIQFQNNGVVDDSQLPKDRFSAERLKGVDSTLKIQPAKLEDSAVYLCASSFTRGHFEQYFGPGTRLTVT.